The present T cell receptor beta chain was sequenced within a study of cytomegalovirus exposure and HLA in healthy donors. Whole-study findings and limits: Exclusion applied to some V segments, including TRBV6-2 and TRBV6-3, as they were indistinguishable. In a later analysis, HLA-associated beta chains showed higher expansion and lower generation probabilities than comparable chains. Later on, an analysis found that several of the most significant clusters appeared to be linked to common viral pathogens, which included parvovirus B19.

This CDR3 has 13 residues. Germline CDR1 and CDR2: SGHDT and YYEEEE. Trimming cost V 0 bases and J 7 bases, with 7 bases left between them. With respect to this clone: No antigen is known for it.

Primers included in the PCR were 60 Vbeta and 13 Jbeta primers. Using immunoSEQ multiplex PCR, the repertoire was profiled, and TCRdb retains in-frame clones only, with some absent. In all, the sample yields some 200,000 clones. The receptor comes from a boy aged 10-17 years in good health and CMV-seronegative. Sequenced input: PBMCs. J is TRBJ2-2 and V is TRBV5-6, with a possible D match to TRBD1 (5 bases). The CDR3 reads CASSLAGFGELFF. As DNA, the CDR3 is TGTGCCAGCAGCTTGGCAGGGTTCGGGGAGCTGTTTTTT.